One sample yielded the 29 T cell receptor beta chains listed below, sequenced in a study of tumor-infiltrating lymphocytes in primary liver carcinoma. Unsorted whole blood supplied the blood RNA, and germline DNA was isolated too. The template, 450 to 650 ng total RNA, yielded TCR beta cDNA made with a constant-region primer. Three-round nested multiplex PCR performed with slightly modified ARM-PCR produced the TCR beta libraries. TRBV1-TRBV30 forward primers and a C-beta reverse primer were used in the first two PCR rounds, which each ran for 9 to 10 cycles. MiXCR, run by TCRdb on the multiplex PCR reads, gives a single entry per CDR3 protein. The sample gives about 320,000 distinct CDR3 sequences, 50% to 70% of which show up once; roughly 9% is in the top ten. Material: peripheral blood. Every receptor here comes from a man in his forties or fifties with primary liver carcinoma and hepatitis B virus infection.

The gene calls are TRBV5-1 and TRBJ1-1; D is undetermined. Germline-derived CDR1 and CDR2 are SGHRS and YFSETQ. The CDR3 has 13 residues. Trimming removed 0 bases at V and 7 bases at J, with 10 bases between. The CDR3 bases are TGCGCCAGCAGCTTGGAATTCGAAGGTGAAGCTTTCTTT. It encodes CASSLEFEGEAFF.

In regard to this clonotype: A much larger clonotype is one base distant, so this may be a read error. The genes are TRBV10-3 and TRBJ1-3; 7 nucleotides align to TRBD1. This CDR3 region has 14 residues. With V trimmed by 7 bases and J by 2 bases, 5 bases remained unmatched. CDR1 is ENHRY, CDR2 SYGVKD, per germline. The CDR3 DNA reads as TGTGCCATCAAGGGGACAGAAACTGGAAACACCATATATTTT. Translation: CAIKGTETGNTIYF.

This clonotype was picked up a small number of times. The chain has TRBV30 and TRBJ2-1; 9 positions match TRBD2. The ends lost 8 bases at V and 8 bases at J; junction bases unmatched: 13. Germline lookup yields CDR1 GTSNPN and CDR2 SVGIG (reference sequence). The CDR3 loop spans 14 amino acids. CDR3 in amino acids: CAQNSGSRRDEQFF. The CDR3 nucleotides read TGTGCCCAAAATAGCGGGAGCAGAAGGGATGAGCAGTTCTTC.

About this clonotype: A much larger clone differs from this one at a single base, so this may be a read error. CDR3 bases: TGCGCCAGCAGCCTAATCGCAGGGAGTCGGTACGATCAGTACTTC. Translation gives CASSLIAGSRYDQYF. This sequence joins TRBV4-1 and TRBJ2-7; D is tentatively TRBD1 or TRBD2 (5 bases each). The CDR3 is made up of 15 amino acids. Germline V lookup: CDR1 MGHRA, CDR2 YSYEKL.

This clonotype appeared a few times. The CDR3 loop reads CASALGIRANEQYF. The CDR3 nucleotides are TGTGCCAGCGCCCTGGGAATCAGGGCCAACGAGCAGTACTTC. V usage is TRBV28 and J usage is TRBJ2-7, with D possibly TRBD1 on 5 matching bases. Germline V gene sequence: CDR1 MDHEN, CDR2 SYDVKM. The length of the CDR3 is 14 residues. V lost 8 bases and J 5 bases, leaving 19 bases between the germline ends.

For this clonotype: The junction departs from germline at one end; a sequencing error may be responsible. V usage is TRBV4-2 and J usage is TRBJ2-1, with a tentative D call TRBD1 (6 bases). CDR1 is LGHNA and CDR2 is YNFKEQ in the germline V gene. The CDR3 totals 14 residues. The CDR3 nucleotides read TGTGCAAGCAGCATTTCCGTCGGGGACAATGAGCGGTTCTTT. Translation: CASSISVGDNERFF.

On this clonotype: At one end the junction does not follow the germline gene, possibly because of a read error. V is TRBV12-3 or TRBV12-4 and J is TRBJ2-7; 11 bases are a match to TRBD2. CDR3 length equals 14 residues. This CDR3 reads CVSRLAGGPYEQYF. CDR3 DNA sequence: TGTGTCAGCAGATTAGCGGGAGGGCCCTACGAGCAGTACTTC.

About this clonotype itself: The CDR3 carries no conserved terminal phenylalanine or tryptophan, so it likely arises from a read error. The CDR3, as DNA: TGTGCCAGCAGTGAGCAGGGAAACGCTGAAGCTTTCTCT. Translating it yields CASSEQGNAEAFS. The chain uses TRBV6-1 and TRBJ1-1, with a tentative D call TRBD1 (5 bases). There are 13 residues in the CDR3. Germline V gene lookup returns CDR1 MNHNS and CDR2 SASEGT. V dropped 3 bases and J dropped 6 bases, with 11 bases sitting between them.

With respect to this clonotype: A read error may explain this, as a much larger clone is one base away. The chain employs TRBV11-2 and TRBJ1-1, with no clear D. The V and J ends lost 1 base and 8 bases respectively, with 5 bases between them. The CDR3 runs 11 residues. The germline V gene has CDR1 SGHAT and CDR2 FQNNGV. In DNA, the CDR3 is TGTGCCAGCAGCTTAGTGGAGGAAGCTTTCTTT. Its translation is CASSLVEEAFF. Full variable domain (remainder filled in from reference TRBV11-2 and TRBJ1-1): EAGVAQSPRYKIIEKRQSVAFWCNPISGHATLYWYQQILGQGPKLLIQFQNNGVVDDSQLPKDRFSAERLKGVDSTLKIQPAKLEDSAVYLCASSLVEEAFFGQGTRLTVV.

This clonotype was observed many times. The junction differs from germline at one of its ends, possibly a read error. V is TRBV6-5 and J is TRBJ2-1; TRBD2 matches at 7 bases. CDR1 and CDR2 (germline): MNHEY, SVGAGI. The CDR3 has 17 amino acids. The CDR3 DNA follows: TGCCCCCGTGATGCGGGAGCTTTCCCCCGCCCGATCAATGAGCAGTTCTTC. Translating gives CPRDAGAFPRPINEQFF.

This clonotype was counted a single time. This may be a read error: a much more frequent sequence differs by one nucleotide. The chain couples TRBV29-1 to TRBJ1-2; D remains ambiguous. Germline loops: CDR1 SQVTM, CDR2 ANQGSEA. This CDR3 is 12 amino acids long. V was pared by 4 bases and J by 8 bases, with 14 bases between. CDR3 in amino acids: CSVGDNPEGYTF. The DNA for the CDR3 is TGCAGCGTTGGGGATAACCCAGAGGGCTACACCTTC.

With regard to this clonotype: At one end, the junction sequence differs from germline, possibly due to a read error. The chain links TRBV5-6 to TRBJ2-5, with TRBD1 matching 7 bases. CDR3 length equals 14 residues. Germline V lookup: CDR1 SGHDT, CDR2 YYEEEE. The CDR3 sequence: CASSDRTGQETQHF. As DNA, the CDR3 is TGTGCCAGCAGCGATCGGACAGGTCAAGAGACCCAGCACTTC.

On this clonotype: Since a much larger clone is just one base distant, this may be a read error. The V call is TRBV6-2 or TRBV6-3, the J call TRBJ2-2; 8 nucleotides match TRBD2. Per germline, CDR1 MNHEY and CDR2 SVGEGT. The CDR3 is made up of 15 amino acids. The ends lost 5 bases at V and 2 bases at J; junction bases unmatched: 4. CDR3 loop: CASSLTSVNTGELFF. The CDR3 coding sequence is TGTGCCAGCAGTCTGACTAGCGTTAACACCGGGGAGCTGTTTTTT.

Details on this clonotype: Its ends do not fully match the called genes, so a read error is possible. The chain is built from TRBV11-2 and TRBJ2-5, with 10 nucleotides matching TRBD2. Germline CDR1 SGHAT, CDR2 FQNNGV. CDR3 size: 16 residues. The CDR3 DNA reads TGTACCAGCAGCTTAGAACTAGCGGGAAACCAAGAGACCCAGTATTTC. This encodes CTSSLELAGNQETQYF.

In the case of this clonotype: Given a much more abundant clone one base away, this may be a read error. The chain joins TRBV10-3 to TRBJ2-2, with D perhaps matching TRBD1 (6 bases). The CDR3 totals 13 residues. Germline V gene sequence: CDR1 ENHRY, CDR2 SYGVKD. Trimming removed 7 bases from V and 4 bases from J, with 10 bases in between. CDR3 loop: CAIMLGGTGELFF. The CDR3 region has the DNA TGTGCCATCATGTTAGGGGGCACCGGGGAGCTGTTTTTT.

Concerning this clonotype: The CDR3 does not end in the conserved phenylalanine or tryptophan, so this is likely a read error. This chain joins TRBV7-9 and TRBJ2-1, with a weak D call TRBD1 (6 bases). The CDR3 is 17 amino acids. With 6 bases removed from V and 4 bases from J, the gap between germline ends came to 22 bases. Germline CDR1 and CDR2: SEHNR and FQNEAQ (reference sequence). The CDR3 DNA sequence: TGTGCCAGCAGTCCTACGGTGGGGGCTAGAAAATACAATGAGCAGTTCTGC. Translation gives CASSPTVGARKYNEQFC.

Of note for this clonotype: A junction end diverges from the germline sequence, so it may reflect a read error. This rearrangement joins TRBV29-1 to TRBJ1-3, with TRBD1 as a possible D gene (6 bases). CDR1 is SQVTM and CDR2 is ANQGSEA in the germline V gene. This CDR3 contains 12 residues. This CDR3 reads CSAGAKGNTIHF. The CDR3 region has the DNA TGCAGCGCGGGGGCGAAAGGAAACACAATACATTTT.

As concerns this clonotype: An end of the junction differs from the germline gene, which may be a read error. V usage is TRBV6-2 or TRBV6-3 and J usage is TRBJ2-1; possibly TRBD2 for D (5 bases). Germline V lookup: CDR1 MNHEY, CDR2 SVGEGT. The CDR3 extends over 13 amino acids. The CDR3 sequence: CASSYRGNNGQLF. In nucleotides, the CDR3 is TGTGCCAGCAGTTACAGAGGGAACAATGGGCAGTTGTTC.

Notes on this clonotype: A much larger clone sits a single nucleotide away, making a read error possible. The genes are TRBV11-2 and TRBJ2-3; 9 bases fit TRBD2. CDR1 is SGHAT and CDR2 is FQNNGV in the germline V gene. The junction had 17 bases not matched to a gene; V was cut back by 5 bases and J by 11 bases. There are 16 residues in the CDR3. Here the CDR3 DNA reads TGTGCCAGCAGCGCAGGGACTAGCTCCGGTGGGGTTGGGCAGTATTTT. Its protein is CASSAGTSSGGVGQYF. The full variable domain, completed using reference TRBV11-2 and TRBJ2-3, is EAGVAQSPRYKIIEKRQSVAFWCNPISGHATLYWYQQILGQGPKLLIQFQNNGVVDDSQLPKDRFSAERLKGVDSTLKIQPAKLEDSAVYLCASSAGTSSGGVGQYFGPGTRLTVL.

The chain combines TRBV5-4 with TRBJ2-3; the match to TRBD2 covers 8 bases. Germline V lookup: CDR1 SGHNT, CDR2 YYREEE (reference sequence). J lost 7 bases, V lost 0 bases, and 10 bases had no gene match. This CDR3 spans 16 amino acids. The CDR3 DNA follows: TGTGCCAGCAGCTTGGCCACTAGCGGCTCAACATATACGCAGTATTTT. It translates to CASSLATSGSTYTQYF. The full variable domain, rest sourced from reference TRBV5-4 and TRBJ2-3, is ETGVTQSPTHLIKTRGQQVTLRCSSQSGHNTVSWYQQALGQGPQFIFQYYREEENGRGNFPPRFSGLQFPNYSSELNVNALELDDSALYLCASSLATSGSTYTQYFGPGTRLTVL.

Points on this clonotype: At one of its ends the junction is not consistent with the germline gene, which may arise from a read error. The chain recombines TRBV4-3 with TRBJ2-1; TRBD2 is a possible D gene (6 bases). This CDR3 is 14 amino acids long. Germline V gene data show CDR1 as LGHNA and CDR2 as YSLEER. The CDR3 DNA follows: TGCGCCAACAGCCAAATAGGGACTCACAATGAGCAGTTTTTC. It codes for CANSQIGTHNEQFF.

On this clonotype: Just one base apart from a much larger clone, this may be a read error. V and J are TRBV6-1 and TRBJ1-5; D remains ambiguous. The germline gives CDR1 MNHNS, CDR2 SASEGT. The CDR3 totals 15 residues. The CDR3 region has the DNA TGTGCCAGCACTGAATTCACTGGGAGCAATCAGCCCCAGCATTTT. This gives the protein CASTEFTGSNQPQHF.

Turning to this clonotype: The CDR3 ends on some other residue instead of the conserved phenylalanine or tryptophan, so this is likely a read error. The V call is TRBV10-3, the J call TRBJ2-7, with D possibly being TRBD1 or TRBD2 (5 bases each). Per germline, CDR1 ENHRY and CDR2 SYGVKD. V lost 6 bases to trimming and J lost 1 base, with 16 bases between them. CDR3 length: 15 amino acids. The CDR3 reads CAIRGPGRGSYEQYL. CDR3 nucleotides: TGTGCCATCAGGGGTCCGGGACGGGGATCCTACGAGCAGTACTTA.

As concerns this clonotype: A read error may explain this, as a much larger clone is one base away. This chain connects TRBV4-2 to TRBJ2-7; D not resolved. The CDR3 loop spans 15 amino acids. Germline CDR1 is LGHNA and CDR2 is YNFKEQ. CDR3 nucleotide sequence: TGTGCCAGCATCCAAGATGCCCAGATAGGGTACGAGCAGTACTTC. Encoded protein: CASIQDAQIGYEQYF.

As for this clonotype: A read error may produce the germline difference seen at one junction end. The chain has TRBV11-2 and TRBJ2-1, with D perhaps matching TRBD2 (6 bases). The CDR3 is 16 residues long. Germline CDR1 SGHAT, CDR2 FQNNGV. CDR3 in amino acids: CVSSLSRTGVGNEQFF. In DNA, the CDR3 is TGTGTCAGCAGCCTCTCCCGGACGGGAGTTGGTAATGAGCAGTTCTTC.

This chain links TRBV12-3 or TRBV12-4 with TRBJ1-5, with a possible D match to TRBD1 (5 bases). Trimming cost V 10 bases and J 4 bases, with 20 bases left between them. The CDR3 sequence is 15 residues long. Here the CDR3 DNA reads TGTGCCAACACGCGGGGCACAGCAATAAATCAGCCCCAGCATTTT. Translated: CANTRGTAINQPQHF.

Comments on this clonotype: Given a much more abundant clone one base away, this may be a read error. Because it lacks the conserved phenylalanine or tryptophan at the end, this CDR3 is likely a read error. CDR3 bases: TGCGCCAGCAGCCAAGATCCTCTTTGGGGGTACGAGCAGTACATC. It translates to CASSQDPLWGYEQYI. The chain combines TRBV4-3 with TRBJ2-7; TRBD1 or TRBD2 may be the D gene (5 bases each). The CDR3 is 15 residues long. The germline V gene has CDR1 LGHNA and CDR2 YSLEER. Trimming left V 0 bases short and J 4 bases short, with 13 bases between.

This rearrangement joins TRBV5-1 to TRBJ2-7; 7 nucleotides agree with TRBD2. CDR3 length: 14 amino acids. Germline assignment: CDR1 SGHRS and CDR2 YFSETQ. Germline trimming cut 0 bases from V and 6 bases from J; bases unmatched to any gene: 6. The CDR3 is CASSLAGGLGEQYF. The CDR3 DNA follows: TGCGCCAGCAGCTTGGCGGGAGGATTGGGCGAGCAGTACTTC.

This clonotype was counted at least ten times. The chain has TRBV6-2 or TRBV6-3 and TRBJ2-4; 7 positions match TRBD2. The CDR3 sequence is 17 residues long. V lost 4 bases to trimming and J lost 8 bases; unmatched junction nucleotides: 17. Germline CDR1 MNHEY, CDR2 SVGEGT. This CDR3 is CASSWLAAAPLSDIQYF. The CDR3 DNA reads as TGTGCCAGCAGTTGGCTAGCGGCCGCTCCGCTTTCAGACATTCAGTACTTC.